This is a list of T cell receptor beta chains from one sample in a study of cytomegalovirus exposure and HLA in healthy donors. Data came from immunoSEQ multiplex PCR; TCRdb stores just in-frame clones and leaves some out. The sample comprises approximately 60,000 clones, roughly 83% of which are singletons, and approximately 4% rests with the top ten. Sequencing was done on a sample of PBMCs. The receptors were sampled from a man aged 30-40 years in good health and CMV-seronegative. Both conserved end residues are part of each CDR3. D genes are given only for firm matches. Some rows mark clone size as missing; the rest say once, few, many or name a class of expanded clone.

d_call clone_size j_call cdr3_length v_call cdr3_nt cdr3_aa
- - TRBJ1-1 16 TRBV16 TGTGCCAGCAGCCGCTGGAGCGGGGGGAAAGACACTGAAGCTTTCTTT CASSRWSGGKDTEAFF
TRBD1 - TRBJ2-2 16 TRBV5-1 TGCGCCAGTAGCTTGGCAGGGGGCGGCCAGACCGGGGAGCTGTTTTTT CASSLAGGGQTGELFF
- - TRBJ1-1 13 TRBV7-6 TGTGCCAGCAGCTTTAACGGGAATAGTGAAGCTTTCTTT CASSFNGNSEAFF
- - TRBJ1-5 13 TRBV27 TGTGCCAGCAGTTTCCAGGTCCGTGAGCCCCAGCATTTT CASSFQVREPQHF
- - TRBJ2-1 14 TRBV19 TGTGCCAGTAGTATCGTCGGGAGCCACAATGAGCAGTTCTTC CASSIVGSHNEQFF
- few TRBJ1-1 13 TRBV6-6 TGTGCCAGCAGGTTTACGGGAGACACTGAAGCTTTCTTT CASRFTGDTEAFF
- - TRBJ2-1 10 TRBV20-1 TGCAGTGCTACAGGGAATGAGCAGTTCTTC CSATGNEQFF
- - TRBJ2-5 11 TRBV18 TGTGCCAGCTCAACCGGAGAGACCCAGTACTTC CASSTGETQYF
- - TRBJ2-2 15 TRBV7-9 TGTGCCAGCAGCCCGACCCGGGACACGTCCGGGGAGCTGTTTTTT CASSPTRDTSGELFF
- - TRBJ1-1 14 TRBV6-5 TGTGCCAGCAGTTACGGTGGGGAGGTCTCTGAAGCTTTCTTT CASSYGGEVSEAFF
TRBD2 - TRBJ2-7 14 TRBV6-5 TGTGCCAGTCACATAGCGGGAGGGGTCTACGAGCAGTACTTC CASHIAGGVYEQYF
TRBD2 - TRBJ2-3 15 TRBV4-1 TGCGCCAGCAGCCAAGTAGCGGGATCCACAGATACGCAGTATTTT CASSQVAGSTDTQYF
TRBD1 - TRBJ2-2 15 TRBV14 TGTGCCAGCAACATCGGACAGGGGTCCCTCGGGGAGCTGTTTTTT CASNIGQGSLGELFF
TRBD2 - TRBJ2-3 12 TRBV7-9 TGTTCCAGTAGCGGGAGGGCAGATACGCAGTATTTT CSSSGRADTQYF
TRBD2 - TRBJ2-5 16 TRBV11-2 TGTGCCAGCAGCTCGATCTATAGCGGGAGTGGAGAGACCCAGTACTTC CASSSIYSGSGETQYF
TRBD2 - TRBJ2-5 15 TRBV29-1 TGCAGCGTTGTTCCGGCTAGCGGGGGGCAAGAGACCCAGTACTTC CSVVPASGGQETQYF
- - TRBJ2-2 18 TRBV9 TGTGCCAGCAGCGTATTCATCGTAGGCGGGGCGAACACCGGGGAGCTGTTTTTT CASSVFIVGGANTGELFF
TRBD2 - TRBJ2-1 16 TRBV7-9 TGTGCCAGCAGCCGGAAAACTAGCGGACCATACAATGAGCAGTTCTTC CASSRKTSGPYNEQFF
TRBD2 - TRBJ2-1 16 TRBV4-3 TGCGCCAGCAGCCCGGCTAGCGGGAGAGGGGGCAATGAGCAGTTCTTC CASSPASGRGGNEQFF
- - TRBJ1-1 13 TRBV29-1 TGCAGCGTTGAAGATGGCCAGGGCACTGAAGCTTTCTTT CSVEDGQGTEAFF
- - TRBJ2-5 13 TRBV7-2 TGTGCCAGCAGCCCTCGGGTCCAGGAGACCCAGTACTTC CASSPRVQETQYF
- once TRBJ1-2 16 TRBV11-2 TGTGCCAGCAGCTTAGGCCCCGGCGACGCATACAGGGGCTACACCTTC CASSLGPGDAYRGYTF
TRBD2 - TRBJ2-3 16 TRBV7-9 TGTGCCAGCATCAAACAACGGGCGGGGGGCACAGATACGCAGTATTTT CASIKQRAGGTDTQYF
- - TRBJ1-2 14 TRBV7-9 TGTGCCAGCAGCTCATTAGCGGTTCTTATCGGCTACACCTTC CASSSLAVLIGYTF
- once TRBJ2-7 16 TRBV7-2 TGTGCCAGCAGCTTAGCCAGTTTTGTACAGGACTACGAGCAGTACTTC CASSLASFVQDYEQYF
- - TRBJ2-7 12 TRBV5-5 TGTGCCAGCAGCCTAAGCTCCTACGAGCAGTACTTC CASSLSSYEQYF
TRBD2 - TRBJ2-7 14 TRBV7-8 TGTGCCAGCAGCTTGGTCGGGAGGACCTACGAGCAGTACTTC CASSLVGRTYEQYF
- - TRBJ1-2 13 TRBV7-2 TGTGCCAGCAGCTTAGGACAGGAGTATGGCTACACCTTC CASSLGQEYGYTF
TRBD1 few TRBJ1-5 13 TRBV2 TGTGCCAGCAGCGGGGACAGCCATCAGCCCCAGCATTTT CASSGDSHQPQHF
TRBD2 - TRBJ2-7 15 TRBV30 TGTGCCTGGAGCGGTAGGAGCGGGAAGTCCTACGAGCAGTACTTC CAWSGRSGKSYEQYF
TRBD2 once TRBJ2-3 15 TRBV7-9 TGTGCCAGCAGCCGGACTAGCGGGAATTCAGATACGCAGTATTTT CASSRTSGNSDTQYF
TRBD2 - TRBJ2-1 16 TRBV27 TGTGCCAGCAGTTTTGTCGCCGGGACTAGCATCGATGAGCAGTTCTTC CASSFVAGTSIDEQFF
- - TRBJ1-1 13 TRBV7-9 TGTGCCAGCAGCTTTGAGCCGAACACTGAAGCTTTCTTT CASSFEPNTEAFF
- - TRBJ1-6 19 TRBV7-2 TGTGCCAGCAGCTTAAAGGGGGGGGAGGGATTATGGTATAATTCACCCCTCCACTTT CASSLKGGEGLWYNSPLHF
- - TRBJ1-1 15 TRBV7-2 TGTGCCAGCAGCTTAAAGATAGGCGGTTCAACTGAAGCTTTCTTT CASSLKIGGSTEAFF
- - TRBJ2-6 16 TRBV5-1 TGCGCCAGCAGCTCTACAGGGATCACTGGGGCCAACGTCCTGACTTTC CASSSTGITGANVLTF
- - TRBJ2-7 15 TRBV19 TGTGCCAGTAGTATGCTGGGGCCACGCTCCTACGAGCAGTACTTC CASSMLGPRSYEQYF
TRBD2 - TRBJ2-3 15 TRBV30 TGTGCCTGCACTAGCGGTTACCATGGAACAGATACGCAGTATTTT CACTSGYHGTDTQYF
TRBD1 - TRBJ2-7 15 TRBV7-2 TGTGCCAGCAGCTTAGATGGGACAGGAGCCTACGAGCAGTACTTC CASSLDGTGAYEQYF
TRBD2 - TRBJ2-2 18 TRBV7-6 TGTGCCAGCACCACCCGTCCGGGACTAGCGGGAAACACCGGGGAGCTGTTTTTT CASTTRPGLAGNTGELFF
- - TRBJ2-5 15 TRBV11-2 TGTGCCAGCAGCAGGTCCAGCTGGGGCGGAGAGACCCAGTACTTC CASSRSSWGGETQYF
TRBD2 - TRBJ2-2 13 TRBV10-3 TGTGCCATCAGTGAGTCTTCAGGCGGGGGGCTGTTTTTT CAISESSGGGLFF
TRBD2 - TRBJ2-3 17 TRBV28 TGTGCCAGCAGTTTTGGGCTAGCGGGAACTAGCACAGATACGCAGTATTTT CASSFGLAGTSTDTQYF
TRBD2 - TRBJ2-1 15 TRBV6-4 TGTGCCAGCAGTGACGCGACTAGCGGCTACAATGAGCAGTTCTTC CASSDATSGYNEQFF
TRBD2 - TRBJ2-2 14 TRBV7-8 TGTGCCAGCAGACTAGCGGGGGGTCCCGGGGAGCTGTTTTTT CASRLAGGPGELFF
- once TRBJ2-4 15 TRBV6-5 TGTGCCAGCAGTTACTTGCCGGTGGCCAAAAACATTCAGTACTTC CASSYLPVAKNIQYF
- - TRBJ1-1 17 TRBV5-1 TGCGCCAGCAGCTTGGGCGGGACGCAGGTTGGAAACAAGGGGGCTTTCTTT CASSLGGTQVGNKGAFF
- once TRBJ1-3 15 TRBV9 TGTGCCAGCAGCGTAGCGGGGGTCGACGGAAACACCATATATTTT CASSVAGVDGNTIYF
- once TRBJ2-7 18 TRBV19 TGTGCCAGTAGGAGGAGGGGCGCACAGGAGGAGGGAATCTACGAGCAGTACTTC CASRRRGAQEEGIYEQYF
- once TRBJ2-5 14 TRBV6-6 TGTGCCAGCAGTTACTCAGACAGCCAAGAGACCCAGTACTTC CASSYSDSQETQYF
- - TRBJ2-7 15 TRBV18 TGTGCCAGCTCACCACTTGGCAGCGGCTCCTACGAGCAGTACTTC CASSPLGSGSYEQYF
TRBD1 - TRBJ2-3 13 TRBV7-2 TGTGCCAGCAGCTTCGACAGGGGGGATACGCAGTATTTT CASSFDRGDTQYF
- - TRBJ2-5 13 TRBV30 TGTGCCTGGAGTGTTGGGAGTGCGGAGACCCAGTACTTC CAWSVGSAETQYF